The 11 T cell receptor beta chains below come from one sample, sequenced in a study of blood T cell repertoires in COVID-19. The repertoire was sequenced with immunoSEQ multiplex PCR; TCRdb's copy has only in-frame clones and lacks some. Among about 120,000 clones listed, 65% to 90% were seen once. Source material: peripheral blood. The source is a man older than 75 with acute or convalescent COVID-19.

The chain combines TRBV9 with TRBJ2-2; 10 nucleotides match TRBD1. CDR1 is SGDLS, CDR2 YYNGEE, per germline. V lost 1 base, J lost 3 bases, and 6 bases stayed unmatched. This CDR3 has 17 residues. Here the CDR3 DNA reads TGTGCCAGCAGCGTAAACTCCGGGACAGGGGACACCGGGGAGCTGTTTTTT. As protein: CASSVNSGTGDTGELFF.

The chain recombines TRBV11-3 with TRBJ1-1; 7 bases agree with TRBD1. Germline V gene data show CDR1 as SGHNT and CDR2 as YENEEA. With V trimmed by 3 bases and J by 7 bases, 5 bases remained unmatched. The CDR3 is 13 residues long. This CDR3 reads CASSFYRDSEAFF. The CDR3 nucleotides read TGTGCCAGCAGCTTTTACCGGGACAGTGAAGCTTTCTTT.

This sequence joins TRBV2 and TRBJ1-2, with a tentative D call TRBD1 (5 bases). The ends were cut back, 1 base at V and 6 bases at J, with 21 bases in the middle. From germline, CDR1 is SNHLY and CDR2 FYNNEI. CDR3 size: 17 residues. CDR3 loop: CASSEVSRDPGQHGYTF. The CDR3, as DNA: TGTGCCAGCAGTGAAGTATCACGAGACCCAGGGCAGCATGGCTACACCTTC.

Turning to this clone: The identical CDR3 is also encoded by other nucleotide sequences in the sample. CDR3 bases: TGTGCCAGCAGTTCCAGTGTTCGCAATCAGCCCCAGCATTTT. This sequence encodes CASSSSVRNQPQHF. The V gene is TRBV27, the J gene TRBJ1-5; unclear D gene. CDR3 length: 14 amino acids. CDR1 and CDR2 from the germline V gene are MNHEY and SMNVEV (reference sequence). V lost 4 bases to trimming and J lost 2 bases, with 9 bases between them.

The V gene is TRBV27, the J gene TRBJ2-1; TRBD1 matches at 10 bases. Germline-derived CDR1 and CDR2 are MNHEY and SMNVEV (reference sequence). This CDR3 contains 15 residues. V gave up 6 bases and J gave up 10 bases; unmatched junction bases: 12. The CDR3 DNA reads as TGTGCCAGCAGGTCCGTTGGGACAGGGGATTGGGAGCAGTTCTTC. It is translated as CASRSVGTGDWEQFF.

The chain is built from TRBV10-3 and TRBJ2-1, with 7 bases aligning to TRBD1. This CDR3 has 15 amino acids. The trim removed 8 bases at V and 2 bases at J, leaving 9 bases unmatched. Germline assignment: CDR1 ENHRY and CDR2 SYGVKD. The CDR3 nucleotides read TGTGCCATCTCTGAGGGGCAGGGGGCCTACAATGAGCAGTTCTTC. The encoded protein is CAISEGQGAYNEQFF.

This clone was observed a single time. The rearrangement links TRBV18 to TRBJ2-7; 7 nucleotides line up with TRBD2. The V and J ends lost 0 bases and 6 bases, in that order; junction bases with no gene match: 11. The CDR3 consists of 16 residues. Germline-derived CDR1 and CDR2 are KGHSH and LQKENI. DNA of the CDR3: TGTGCCAGCTCACCACCGGTGGGAGGGCCCGCTATCGAGCAGTACTTC. The encoded protein is CASSPPVGGPAIEQYF.

The rearrangement joins TRBV10-1 to TRBJ1-1; D might be TRBD1 (5 bases). CDR3 length equals 15 residues. From germline, CDR1 is WNHNN and CDR2 SYGVQD (reference sequence). V lost 2 bases and J lost 4, with 14 bases in between. The CDR3 nucleotides are TGCGCCAGCAGTGAGCAGCCGGGGGGTGGCACTGAAGCTTTCTTT. Protein sequence: CASSEQPGGGTEAFF.

The chain is built from TRBV27 and TRBJ1-2; tentatively, D is TRBD1 (5 bases). CDR3 size: 14 residues. V lost 6 bases to trimming and J lost 1 base, with 12 bases between them. Germline V gene data show CDR1 as MNHEY and CDR2 as SMNVEV (reference sequence). CDR3 loop: CASSRGAINYGYTF. In DNA form, the CDR3 reads TGTGCCAGCAGCCGTGGGGCGATTAACTATGGCTACACCTTC.

In nucleotides, the CDR3 is TGCGCCAGCAGCTCTAGGACAGGGAAAGAGACCCAGTACTTC. Amino acids: CASSSRTGKETQYF. The rearrangement joins TRBV5-1 to TRBJ2-5, with TRBD1 matching 8 bases. Per the germline V gene, CDR1 is SGHRS and CDR2 is YFSETQ. Trimming took 3 bases from V and 3 from J; bases not matched to a gene: 4. The CDR3 is made up of 14 amino acids.

This clone was found a few times. This chain connects TRBV18 to TRBJ2-7; 7 nucleotides match TRBD1. The ends lost 3 bases at V and 2 bases at J; junction bases unmatched: 4. Germline loops: CDR1 KGHSH, CDR2 LQKENI. The CDR3 totals 14 residues. The CDR3 loop reads CASSPGTATYEQYF. The CDR3 DNA reads as TGTGCCAGCTCACCCGGGACAGCCACCTACGAGCAGTACTTC.